This T cell receptor beta chain stems from a study of blood T cell repertoires in COVID-19. Study-wide background: COVID-19 samples, acute and convalescent, were from the United States, Italy and Spain.

This CDR3 is 14 amino acids long. Per germline, CDR1 MGHRA and CDR2 YSYEKL. J was trimmed by 1 base and V by 4 bases; bases with no gene match: 3. Per the authors' pipeline: Cell counts per sample came from amplifying reference gene primers. Clones were read by immunoSEQ multiplex PCR, and TCRdb kept only the in-frame ones, dropping some. Clone size and V and J calls were adopted from that table, with D and trimming inferred from the DNA. The sample holds about 170,000 clones; about 87% are singletons and the top ten take around 3.5%. The TCR originated in a young man with active or convalescent COVID-19. The genes are TRBV4-1 and TRBJ2-5; 7 bases agree with TRBD1. Sequenced material: peripheral blood. CDR3 nucleotides: TGCGCCAGCAGCCTGGGACAGCTCCAAGAGACCCAGTACTTC. This translates into CASSLGQLQETQYF.